A selection of T cell receptor beta chains follows, all from one sample in a study of shared clonotypes between healthy human individuals. This table comes from immunoSEQ multiplex PCR, and its TCRdb copy is limited to in-frame clones, with some not included. The profile shows fewer than 1 million clones, roughly 96% of them singletons. Sequencing was carried out using naive CD8+ T cells sorted from blood. These receptors were taken from a man between 25 and 39 years old in good health. The CDR3 runs from the conserved cysteine through the conserved F or W. A D gene is named only where the DNA matches it firmly. Only some rows state a clone size, as once, few, many or a class for expanded clones.

cdr3_aa cdr3_nt v_call d_call clone_size j_call
CASSYSYDARQFF TGTGCCAGCAGTTACTCCTATGACGCACGTCAGTTCTTC TRBV6-5 . . TRBJ2-1
CASSYTQGDTEAFF TGTGCCAGCAGTTATACCCAGGGGGACACTGAAGCTTTCTTT TRBV6-5 TRBD1 . TRBJ1-1
CASSPGIAGIYEQYF TGTGCCAGCAGCCCCGGGATAGCGGGGATATACGAGCAGTACTTC TRBV11-2 TRBD2 . TRBJ2-7
CASSFGTGYEQYF TGTGCCAGCAGCTTTGGGACAGGGTACGAGCAGTACTTC TRBV7-2 TRBD1 . TRBJ2-7
CASSQVVGDYEQYF TGCGCCAGCAGCCAAGTCGTCGGGGACTACGAGCAGTACTTC TRBV4-1 . . TRBJ2-7
CASSLRRQGANEQYF TGTGCCAGCAGTTTAAGGCGACAGGGGGCCAACGAGCAGTACTTC TRBV27 TRBD1 . TRBJ2-7
CASKRVNTGELFF TGTGCCAGCAAACGGGTCAACACCGGGGAGCTGTTTTTT TRBV2 . . TRBJ2-2
CASSPARHWRSTNEQFF TGTGCCAGCAGTCCCGCCAGGCATTGGCGGAGCACCAATGAGCAGTTCTTC TRBV27 . . TRBJ2-1
CASSQSRDEQFF TGTGCCAGCAGCCAAAGCAGGGATGAGCAGTTCTTC TRBV11-3 . . TRBJ2-1
CSVEDLRADSYEQYF TGCAGCGTTGAAGATCTTCGGGCAGATTCCTACGAGCAGTACTTC TRBV29-1 . . TRBJ2-7
CASSSLGSSGYEQYF TGTGCCAGCAGTTCCCTTGGTTCTAGCGGATACGAGCAGTACTTC TRBV28 TRBD2 . TRBJ2-7
CASSLEQRNEQYF TGTGCTAGCAGTTTAGAACAACGCAACGAGCAGTACTTC TRBV28 . . TRBJ2-7
CASSALNEQFF TGTGCCAGCAGCGCCCTAAATGAGCAGTTCTTC TRBV9 . . TRBJ2-1
CASSPTGLARGYEQYF TGTGCCAGCAGCCCGACGGGACTAGCGCGAGGCTACGAGCAGTACTTC TRBV7-9 TRBD2 . TRBJ2-7
CASSPQYNEQFF TGTGCCAGCAGCCCCCAATACAATGAGCAGTTCTTC TRBV11-2 . . TRBJ2-1
CSVVNAPVEAFF TGCAGCGTTGTTAACGCACCGGTTGAAGCTTTCTTT TRBV29-1 . . TRBJ1-1
CASSSQAAGGAFF TGTGCCAGCAGTTCCCAGGCCGCGGGCGGGGCTTTCTTT TRBV27 . . TRBJ1-1
CASKDQTEYYGYTF TGTGCCAGTAAGGACCAGACCGAATACTATGGCTACACCTTC TRBV19 . . TRBJ1-2
CASSYYDPGTGGGYTF TGTGCCAGCAGTTACTACGATCCCGGGACAGGAGGGGGCTACACCTTC TRBV6-5 TRBD1 . TRBJ1-2
CASSPPWGANVLTF TGTGCCAGCTCACCACCCTGGGGGGCCAACGTCCTGACTTTC TRBV18 . . TRBJ2-6
CASSPIGASNQPQHF TGTGCCAGCAGCCCCATAGGGGCGAGCAATCAGCCCCAGCATTTT TRBV25-1 . . TRBJ1-5
CASSLDQNPLFEQYF TGTGCCAGCAGCTTGGACCAGAACCCCCTATTTGAGCAGTACTTC TRBV5-4 . . TRBJ2-7
CASRGLVNTEAFF TGTGCCAGTCGAGGACTGGTGAACACTGAAGCTTTCTTT TRBV6-5 . . TRBJ1-1
CSVELTTSGRDPQETQYF TGCAGCGTTGAATTAACGACTAGCGGGAGAGATCCCCAAGAGACCCAGTACTTC TRBV29-1 TRBD2 once TRBJ2-5
CASSLLFRRRSDNQPQHF TGTGCCAGCAGCTTGTTGTTTCGCCGGCGATCTGACAATCAGCCCCAGCATTTT TRBV5-5 . once TRBJ1-5
CASADYNEQFF TGTGCCAGCGCGGACTACAATGAGCAGTTCTTC TRBV6-1 . . TRBJ2-1
CASRPGGEYEQYF TGTGCCAGCAGGCCAGGGGGCGAGTACGAGCAGTACTTC TRBV6-6 TRBD1 . TRBJ2-7
CASSKDWTDTQYF TGTGCTAGCAGCAAAGATTGGACAGATACGCAGTATTTT TRBV7-7 . . TRBJ2-3
CASSLTSGTGELFF TGTGCCAGCAGCTTAACTAGCGGAACCGGGGAGCTGTTTTTT TRBV7-9 TRBD2 . TRBJ2-2
CASSPRDRGTYEQYF TGTGCCAGCAGCCCTCGGGACAGGGGGACCTACGAGCAGTACTTC TRBV27 TRBD1 . TRBJ2-7
CASSLVGTGSYEQYF TGTGCCAGCAGCTTAGTGGGGACAGGGTCCTACGAGCAGTACTTC TRBV7-9 TRBD1 . TRBJ2-7
CSVIWASWSYNEQFF TGCAGCGTGATCTGGGCCTCGTGGTCCTACAATGAGCAGTTCTTC TRBV29-1 . . TRBJ2-1
CASSPGLTSYNEQFF TGTGCCAGCAGCCCGGGACTCACCTCCTACAATGAGCAGTTCTTC TRBV6-5 . once TRBJ2-1
CASGEYSGANVLTF TGTGCCAGCGGAGAGTACTCTGGGGCCAACGTCCTGACTTTC TRBV27 . . TRBJ2-6
CASSGPTGKLYEQYF TGTGCCAGCAGCGGACCGACCGGGAAGTTATACGAGCAGTACTTC TRBV7-9 . . TRBJ2-7
CASSMAGVPGELFF TGTGCCAGTAGTATGGCTGGGGTACCCGGGGAGCTGTTTTTT TRBV19 . . TRBJ2-2
CASSLGQADDEQYF TGTGCCAGCAGCTTAGGGCAGGCCGACGACGAGCAGTACTTC TRBV7-9 . . TRBJ2-7
CASSLVSREEQYF TGTGCCAGCAGCTTAGTAAGCAGGGAGGAGCAGTACTTC TRBV7-9 . once TRBJ2-7
CASSLGSGRGLLELFF TGTGCCAGCAGCTTAGGATCTGGCAGGGGGCTACTAGAACTGTTTTTT TRBV7-9 TRBD1 . TRBJ1-4
CSTTTGGTEAFF TGCAGCACAACAACAGGGGGCACTGAAGCTTTCTTT TRBV29-1 TRBD1 . TRBJ1-1
CASSLAYNEQFF TGTGCCAGCAGCTTGGCCTACAATGAGCAGTTCTTC TRBV5-4 . once TRBJ2-1
CASSPPRPPMEPNYGYTF TGTGCCAGCTCACCACCGAGACCCCCCATGGAGCCTAACTATGGCTACACCTTC TRBV18 . . TRBJ1-2
CASSLTELLSWGYTF TGTGCCAGCAGCTTAACCGAGCTGCTGTCTTGGGGCTACACCTTC TRBV7-9 . . TRBJ1-2
CASRTLAGGSEQYF TGTGCCAGCAGAACTCTAGCGGGAGGATCCGAGCAGTACTTC TRBV27 TRBD2 . TRBJ2-7
CASSAWDVAYNEQFF TGTGCCAGCAGCGCCTGGGACGTCGCCTACAATGAGCAGTTCTTC TRBV9 . . TRBJ2-1
CASSLWDRDDHTDTQYF TGTGCCAGCAGCTTGTGGGACAGGGACGACCACACAGATACGCAGTATTTT TRBV5-8 TRBD1 . TRBJ2-3
CSVTTTDINEQFF TGCAGCGTCACTACGACAGACATTAATGAGCAGTTCTTC TRBV29-1 . once TRBJ2-1
CASSQDFTGGNGLNTGELFF TGTGCCAGCAGCCAAGATTTTACAGGGGGCAATGGACTAAACACCGGGGAGCTGTTTTTT TRBV4-2 TRBD1 . TRBJ2-2
CASSEGLYTGELFF TGTGCCAGCAGCGAGGGACTTTACACCGGGGAGCTGTTTTTT TRBV7-8 . once TRBJ2-2
CASSGAKYSYEQYF TGTGCCAGCAGCGGGGCGAAATACTCCTACGAGCAGTACTTC TRBV5-6 . . TRBJ2-7
CASSEDPSYEQYF TGTGCCAGCAGCGAGGACCCCTCCTACGAGCAGTACTTC TRBV9 . . TRBJ2-7
CASSWGFLAGTTSTDTQYF TGCGCCAGCAGCTGGGGGTTTCTAGCGGGCACGACTAGCACAGATACGCAGTATTTT TRBV5-1 TRBD2 . TRBJ2-3
CAWSPPGTVGAWGTFF TGTGCCTGGAGTCCCCCCGGGACCGTAGGGGCCTGGGGTACTTTCTTT TRBV30 . . TRBJ1-1
CSVEARQESTQYF TGCAGCGTTGAGGCGAGGCAAGAGAGTACGCAGTATTTT TRBV29-1 . . TRBJ2-3